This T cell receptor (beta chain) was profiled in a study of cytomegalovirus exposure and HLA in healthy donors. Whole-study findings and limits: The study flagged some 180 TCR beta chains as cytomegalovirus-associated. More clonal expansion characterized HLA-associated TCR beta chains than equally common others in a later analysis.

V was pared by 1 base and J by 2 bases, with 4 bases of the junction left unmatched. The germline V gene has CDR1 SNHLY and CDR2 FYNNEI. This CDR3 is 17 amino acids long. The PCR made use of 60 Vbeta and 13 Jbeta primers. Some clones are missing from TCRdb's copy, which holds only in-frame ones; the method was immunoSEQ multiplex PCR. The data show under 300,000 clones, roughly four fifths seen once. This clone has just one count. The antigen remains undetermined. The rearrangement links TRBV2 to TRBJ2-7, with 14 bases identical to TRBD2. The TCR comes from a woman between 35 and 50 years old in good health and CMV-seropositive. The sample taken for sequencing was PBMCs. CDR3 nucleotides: TGTGCCAGCAGTGAAGGGGGACTAGCGGGGGCCCCCTACGAGCAGTACTTC. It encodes CASSEGGLAGAPYEQYF. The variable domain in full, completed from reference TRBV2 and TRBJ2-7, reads EPEVTQTPSHQVTQMGQEVILRCVPISNHLYFYWYRQILGQKVEFLVSFYNNEISEKSEIFDDQFSVERPDGSNFTLKIRSTKLEDSAMYFCASSEGGLAGAPYEQYFGPGTRLTVT.